This T cell receptor (beta chain) is drawn from a study of cytomegalovirus exposure and HLA in healthy donors. Study details: Earlier, 180 million or so T cells were analyzed, and approximately 110 million unique TCR beta sequences were found among them.

PCR was performed using 60 Vbeta and 13 Jbeta primers. The data were produced by immunoSEQ multiplex PCR, yet TCRdb's version contains in-frame clones alone and is incomplete. Seen here are nearly 100,000 clones, roughly 10% observed once, and the top ten hold 4.5% to 6%. The CDR3 is 11 amino acids. Germline V gene sequence: CDR1 MDHEN, CDR2 SYDVKM. The sample holds a few counts of this clone. A read error may produce the germline difference seen at one junction end. The genes are TRBV28 and TRBJ1-1; TRBD1 might be the D (5 bases). The receptor was derived from a man between 45 and 60 years old in good health and CMV-seropositive. The sample was PBMCs. CDR3 amino acids: CASSGDSLPNF. The CDR3 coding sequence is TGTGCCAGCAGCGGTGACAGCCTCCCCAACTTT.